These 27 T cell receptor beta chains share one sample of origin, sequenced in a study of blood T cell repertoires in COVID-19. Assay used: immunoSEQ multiplex PCR; TCRdb lists only in-frame clones, some missing. The table records under 250,000 clones, 90% of them present only once. Sequenced input: peripheral blood. The receptors come from a man aged 30 to 45 with COVID-19, enrolled during active disease.

The chain recombines TRBV13 with TRBJ1-1, with TRBD1 matching over 7 bases. The germline CDR1 and CDR2 sequences are PRHDT and FYEKMQ (reference sequence). CDR3 length: 15 residues. With V trimmed by 8 bases and J by 5 bases, 14 bases remained unmatched. The CDR3 DNA follows: TGTGCCAGCGCCTCTCCACAGGGGAGAGGGACTGAAGCTTTCTTT. This codes for CASASPQGRGTEAFF. Based on the CDR3 plus reference TRBV13 and TRBJ1-1, the full variable domain is AAGVIQSPRHLIKEKRETATLKCYPIPRHDTVYWYQQGPGQDPQFLISFYEKMQSDKGSIPDRFSAQQFSDYHSELNMSSLELGDSALYFCASASPQGRGTEAFFGQGTRLTVV.

This sequence joins TRBV27 and TRBJ2-5; 7 bases map to TRBD2. This CDR3 region has 15 residues. The V segment lost 8 bases and the J segment 1 base; nucleotides outside the gene matches: 10. The germline gives CDR1 MNHEY, CDR2 SMNVEV (reference sequence). The CDR3 nucleotides are TGTGCCAGCTCCGTTCTAGCGGACTTCCAAGAGACCCAGTACTTC. This translates into CASSVLADFQETQYF.

V usage is TRBV12-3 or TRBV12-4 and J usage is TRBJ2-3; the D is unclear. The CDR3 has 13 residues. V was clipped by 7 bases and J by 7 bases, with 15 bases between them. CDR3 nucleotide sequence: TGTGCCAGCACCACCGCGATATTATATACGCAGTATTTT. This encodes CASTTAILYTQYF.

This chain uses TRBV12-5 with TRBJ1-2; 7 nucleotides agree with TRBD1. The CDR3 extends over 17 amino acids. CDR1 LGHNT and CDR2 FRNRAP come from the germline V gene. V was pared by 0 bases and J by 0 bases, with 7 bases of the junction left unmatched. The CDR3 nucleotides are TGTGCTAGTGGTTTGGTTGATGCCGGGACAGCTAACTATGGCTACACCTTC. Translating gives CASGLVDAGTANYGYTF.

This chain connects TRBV4-2 to TRBJ1-2, with D possibly being TRBD1 (5 bases). The CDR3 sequence is 16 residues long. Trimming removed 0 bases from V and 5 bases from J, with 16 bases in between. Germline CDR1 and CDR2: LGHNA and YNFKEQ. The CDR3 protein is CASSQDRPGNNYGYTF. CDR3 in DNA: TGTGCCAGCAGCCAAGACCGGCCAGGGAACAATTATGGCTACACCTTC.

The chain is built from TRBV30 and TRBJ2-7, with a weak D call TRBD1 (5 bases). Germline CDR1 reads GTSNPN; CDR2 reads SVGIG (reference sequence). Trimming cost V 2 bases and J 6 bases, with 14 bases left between them. The CDR3 spans 13 residues. CDR3 loop: CAWSRGSSGEQYF. The CDR3 nucleotides are TGTGCCTGGAGTAGGGGTTCATCAGGCGAGCAGTACTTC.

V gene TRBV25-1 combines with J gene TRBJ2-1, with 10 bases lining up with TRBD2. The CDR3 is 16 amino acids. CDR1 is MGHDK and CDR2 is SYGVNS in the germline V gene. J gave up 2 bases and V 8 bases, and 9 bases lay outside the gene matches. CDR3 bases: TGTGCCAGCTCGGGAGCTAGCGGGAGAACCTACAATGAGCAGTTCTTC. Protein: CASSGASGRTYNEQFF.

The chain recombines TRBV3-1 (or the pseudogene TRBV3-2) with TRBJ1-6; the D is unclear. CDR1 LGHDT and CDR2 YNNKEL come from the germline V gene (reference sequence). This CDR3 spans 15 amino acids. V was clipped by 6 bases and J by 7 bases, with 16 bases between them. CDR3 protein: CASSPTLGPNSPLHF. The CDR3 DNA sequence: TGTGCCAGCAGTCCCACCTTGGGCCCAAATTCACCCCTCCACTTT.

This chain connects TRBV4-2 to TRBJ1-2, with 7 bases that match TRBD1. Germline V gives CDR1 LGHNA, CDR2 YNFKEQ. The CDR3 has 14 residues. The J segment lost 1 base and the V segment lost 4 bases, leaving 3 bases of the junction unmatched. As DNA, the CDR3 is TGTGCCAGCAGCCGAAACAGGGGTAACTATGGCTACACCTTC. It encodes CASSRNRGNYGYTF.

This clone was picked up one time. This rearrangement joins TRBV6-5 to TRBJ1-2; possibly TRBD1 for D (6 bases). V was trimmed by 6 bases and J by 4 bases, leaving 9 bases between them. This CDR3 has 12 residues. The V gene's germline CDR1 is MNHEY and CDR2 SVGAGI. The CDR3 spells CASSRDIYGYTF. Written as DNA, the CDR3 is TGTGCCAGCAGCCGGGACATCTATGGCTACACCTTC.

The gene calls are TRBV19 and TRBJ2-7; D might be TRBD1 (6 bases). The CDR3 contains 15 residues. Trimming removed 8 bases from V and 4 bases from J, with 21 bases in between. In germline, CDR1 is LNHDA, CDR2 SQIVND (reference sequence). CDR3 DNA: TGTGCCAGTCCCAAAAGGCGGCAGGGGCTATACGAGCAGTACTTC. Its translation: CASPKRRQGLYEQYF. The complete variable domain, with remaining parts taken from reference TRBV19 and TRBJ2-7, reads DGGITQSPKYLFRKEGQNVTLSCEQNLNHDAMYWYRQDPGQGLRLIYYSQIVNDFQKGDIAEGYSVSREKKESFPLTVTSAQKNPTAFYLCASPKRRQGLYEQYFGPGTRLTVT.

The J gene is TRBJ1-5, the V gene TRBV27; TRBD1 agrees at 9 bases. The ends lost 9 bases at V and 4 bases at J; junction bases unmatched: 7. Germline CDR1 and CDR2: MNHEY and SMNVEV (reference sequence). This CDR3 is built from 14 residues. The CDR3 DNA sequence: TGTGCCAGTGGGACAGGGTCCAATAATCAGCCCCAGCATTTT. Its protein product is CASGTGSNNQPQHF.

The chain links TRBV3-1 (or the pseudogene TRBV3-2) to TRBJ1-5, with 8 positions matching TRBD1. The V and J ends lost 5 bases and 4 bases, in that order; junction bases with no gene match: 10. The length of the CDR3 is 16 residues. Germline CDR1 LGHDT, CDR2 YNNKEL (reference sequence). Here the CDR3 reads CASSRGTGLKNQPQHF. The CDR3 coding sequence is TGTGCCAGCAGCAGGGGGACAGGCTTAAAGAATCAGCCCCAGCATTTT.

The gene calls are TRBV5-4 and TRBJ2-2, with D perhaps matching TRBD2 (5 bases). Trimming cost V 3 bases and J 2 bases, with 8 bases left between them. This CDR3 comprises 14 residues. Germline loops: CDR1 SGHNT, CDR2 YYREEE (reference sequence). The DNA for the CDR3 is TGTGCCAGCAGCTCGGGGTTAAACACCGGGGAGCTGTTTTTT. This encodes CASSSGLNTGELFF. Drawing the rest from reference TRBV5-4 and TRBJ2-2, the complete variable domain is ETGVTQSPTHLIKTRGQQVTLRCSSQSGHNTVSWYQQALGQGPQFIFQYYREEENGRGNFPPRFSGLQFPNYSSELNVNALELDDSALYLCASSSGLNTGELFFGEGSRLTVL.

This rearrangement joins TRBV28 to TRBJ1-5; D uncertain. Per germline, CDR1 MDHEN and CDR2 SYDVKM. V was pared by 1 base and J by 5 bases, with 9 bases between. The CDR3 covers 14 residues. The CDR3 spells CASSLSNEYQPQHF. DNA for the CDR3: TGTGCCAGCAGTTTATCCAACGAGTATCAGCCCCAGCATTTT.

V is TRBV5-1 and J is TRBJ2-1; a possible D gene is TRBD1 (6 bases). Germline CDR1 is SGHRS and CDR2 is YFSETQ. The CDR3 runs to 15 residues. V lost 4 bases and J 0 bases, leaving 11 bases between the germline ends. The CDR3 bases are TGCGCCAGCAGCCAGGGGACATTCTCCTACAATGAGCAGTTCTTC. Protein product: CASSQGTFSYNEQFF.

The chain combines TRBV7-2 with TRBJ2-4, with D uncertain. This CDR3 has 15 residues. The V end lost 4 bases, the J end lost 0 bases, and 10 bases lay between the germline ends. Germline V lookup: CDR1 SGHTA, CDR2 FQGNSA. The CDR3 DNA follows: TGTGCCAGCAGCTCCCCTACTGTAGCCAAAAACATTCAGTACTTC. It translates to CASSSPTVAKNIQYF.

This clone was recorded only once. The chain carries TRBV5-1 and TRBJ1-4; D not resolved. Germline-derived CDR1 and CDR2 are SGHRS and YFSETQ. The germline V and J ends were trimmed by 0 bases and 0 bases, with 3 bases remaining between them. This CDR3 comprises 14 residues. The CDR3 nucleotides read TGCGCCAGCAGCTTGGGTACAACTAATGAAAAACTGTTTTTT. Translating gives CASSLGTTNEKLFF.

CDR3 residues: CASSRLAGGSASYEQYF. The DNA of the CDR3 is TGTGCCAGCAGTCGACTAGCGGGAGGGTCCGCTTCCTACGAGCAGTACTTC. The chain has TRBV2 and TRBJ2-7; 14 bases are shared with TRBD2. CDR1 and CDR2 (germline): SNHLY, FYNNEI. The CDR3 length is 17 residues. J was trimmed by 1 base and V by 5 bases; bases with no gene match: 7.

The chain is built from TRBV14 and TRBJ1-1, with a tentative D call TRBD1 (5 bases). Germline-derived CDR1 and CDR2 are SGHDN and FVKESK. The CDR3 totals 17 residues. V was trimmed by 0 bases and J by 2 bases, leaving 16 bases between them. The CDR3 sequence: CASSQDRGAGRNTEAFF. The DNA of the CDR3 is TGTGCCAGCAGCCAAGATAGAGGAGCAGGGCGTAACACTGAAGCTTTCTTT.

Worth noting for this clone: This same CDR3 is encoded by further DNA sequences in the sample. The chain carries TRBV7-2 and TRBJ1-2; 8 positions agree with TRBD1. Germline V CDR1 and CDR2: SGHTA, FQGNSA. V shed 5 bases and J 3 bases; nucleotides not matched to a gene: 2. The CDR3 runs to 13 residues. The CDR3 sequence is CASSPDRDYGYTF. CDR3 nucleotides: TGTGCCAGCAGCCCGGACAGGGACTATGGCTACACCTTC.

V and J are TRBV7-2 and TRBJ2-7, with 7 nucleotides matching TRBD2. The V segment lost 0 bases and the J segment 4 bases; nucleotides outside the gene matches: 9. Looked up from germline, CDR1 is SGHTA and CDR2 is FQGNSA. This CDR3 has 16 amino acids. CDR3 residues: CASSLAGGSGGYEQYF. The CDR3, as DNA: TGTGCCAGCAGCTTAGCGGGGGGGTCCGGGGGATACGAGCAGTACTTC.

The gene calls are TRBV19 and TRBJ2-1; a weak D match, TRBD1 (7 bases). Germline CDR1 LNHDA, CDR2 SQIVND (reference sequence). Trimming stripped 7 bases from V and 3 bases from J, with 10 bases between. The CDR3 covers 13 residues. Here the CDR3 DNA reads TGTGCCAGTACGCAGGGGGGCTACAATGAGCAGTTCTTC. It is translated as CASTQGGYNEQFF. The full variable domain, in which reference TRBV19 and TRBJ2-1 provide the parts outside the CDR3, is DGGITQSPKYLFRKEGQNVTLSCEQNLNHDAMYWYRQDPGQGLRLIYYSQIVNDFQKGDIAEGYSVSREKKESFPLTVTSAQKNPTAFYLCASTQGGYNEQFFGPGTRLTVL.

The V gene is TRBV10-3, the J gene TRBJ1-5; weak D call: TRBD1 (6 bases). Trimming took 7 bases from V and 0 from J, leaving 22 bases between them. The CDR3 covers 18 residues. Germline V gives CDR1 ENHRY, CDR2 SYGVKD. The CDR3 DNA reads TGTGCCATCATTGATCCGGGACACGTGCCTCTTAGCAATCAGCCCCAGCATTTT. This codes for CAIIDPGHVPLSNQPQHF.

This clone was detected only a few times. The chain joins TRBV7-2 to TRBJ1-5; D is unclear. The CDR3 covers 14 residues. The V end lost 1 base, the J end lost 0 bases, and 4 bases lay between the germline ends. The V gene's germline CDR1 is SGHTA and CDR2 FQGNSA. CDR3 in DNA: TGTGCCAGCAGCTTAGGCTATAGCAATCAGCCCCAGCATTTT. Translating it yields CASSLGYSNQPQHF.

This clone was counted a single time. The chain has TRBV10-3 and TRBJ2-5; D may be TRBD2 (6 bases). There are 14 residues in the CDR3. Trimming removed 0 bases at V and 4 bases at J, with 9 bases between. Germline V gives CDR1 ENHRY, CDR2 SYGVKD. The chain's CDR3 is CAISESSAGETQYF. The CDR3 DNA reads as TGTGCCATCAGTGAGTCTTCAGCGGGAGAGACCCAGTACTTC.

This chain connects TRBV21-1 to TRBJ1-3. TRBV21-1 is deemed a pseudogene. The CDR3 consists of 19 residues. In nucleotides, the CDR3 is TGTGCCAGCAGCCCTGTGGTAGCAGACCAACCCTTCTCTGGAAACACCATATATTTT. The encoded protein is CASSPVVADQPFSGNTIYF.